This entry features one T cell receptor beta chain sequence. As yet, its antigen is unknown. A multiplex PCR was run with 60 Vbeta primers and 13 Jbeta primers. TCRdb's table, derived via immunoSEQ multiplex PCR, lists solely in-frame clones and lacks some. Of a few hundred thousand clones in the sample, 75% were seen once. The CDR3 runs to 16 residues. With 4 bases clipped from V and 2 bases from J, the junction kept 6 bases outside the gene matches. Looked up from germline, CDR1 is LNHDA and CDR2 is SQIVND (reference sequence). This sample stems from a study of cytomegalovirus exposure and HLA in healthy donors. The overall study: An earlier analysis found under 130 million unique TCR beta sequences from approximately 190 million T cells.

Notes on the study in general: With further analysis later on, most CMV-associated TCR beta chains appeared HLA-restricted.

J is TRBJ2-5 and V is TRBV19; 11 bases map to TRBD1. Sequencing was performed on PBMCs. This receptor was taken from a woman in her twenties or thirties in good health and CMV-seronegative. In DNA form, the CDR3 reads TGTGCCAGTAGTAGGGCGGGACAGGGGGATCAAGAGACCCAGTACTTC. This codes for CASSRAGQGDQETQYF.